A single sample is the source of the 22 T cell receptor beta chains below, sequenced in a study of vaccination effects on CD4 cells after COVID-19. Produced via immunoSEQ multiplex PCR; TCRdb's table is partial and in-frame only. Of around 29,000 clones listed, 70% to 75% are singletons. The ViraFEST assay expanded antigen-specific CD4+ T cells with viral peptide pools before sequencing. Culture proceeded for nine to ten days, and CD4+ T cells were then isolated. Participants received two doses of either the BNT162b2 or mRNA-1273 vaccine. Their specific antigens are unknown. The specimen comprised CD4+ T cells from PBMCs cultured with HCoV-NL63 spike peptides, sampled after COVID-19 vaccination. The receptors come from a human donor who received a COVID-19 vaccine.

The genes are TRBV18 and TRBJ2-5, with D hard to call. Germline loops: CDR1 KGHSH, CDR2 LQKENI. This CDR3 is built from 13 residues. Trimming pared 0 bases from V and 2 bases from J, leaving 4 bases between. This chain's CDR3 is CASSPPPQETQYF. CDR3 in DNA: TGTGCCAGCTCACCACCGCCGCAAGAGACCCAGTACTTC.

This clone appeared a single time. V usage is TRBV5-1 and J usage is TRBJ2-3; the D gene is possibly TRBD1 (5 bases). The CDR3 consists of 14 residues. Germline V CDR1 and CDR2: SGHRS, YFSETQ. V lost 0 bases and J 2 bases, leaving 7 bases between the germline ends. The CDR3 DNA sequence: TGCGCCAGCAGCTTGGAAGGGGACACAGATACGCAGTATTTT. Protein sequence: CASSLEGDTDTQYF.

This rearrangement joins TRBV16 to TRBJ2-3; 9 bases map to TRBD2. The CDR3 extends over 17 amino acids. CDR1 is KGHSY and CDR2 is FQNENV in the germline V gene. V lost 1 base, J lost 0 bases, and 5 bases stayed unmatched. CDR3: CASSQYTLAGSTDTQYF. CDR3 coding DNA: TGTGCCAGCAGCCAATACACCCTAGCGGGGAGCACAGATACGCAGTATTTT.

The chain is built from TRBV19 and TRBJ1-5; D unresolved. The CDR3 is 18 amino acids. The germline V and J ends were trimmed by 0 bases and 2 bases, with 17 bases remaining between them. Germline V gene sequence: CDR1 LNHDA, CDR2 SQIVND (reference sequence). In DNA form, the CDR3 reads TGTGCCAGTAGTATAGATCTCGTTGGGTTTCTACGCAATCAGCCCCAGCATTTT. Amino acids: CASSIDLVGFLRNQPQHF.

The chain carries TRBV3-1 (or the pseudogene TRBV3-2) and TRBJ1-2; weak D call: TRBD1 (6 bases). With 0 bases removed from V and 7 bases from J, the gap between germline ends came to 21 bases. CDR1 LGHDT and CDR2 YNNKEL come from the germline V gene (reference sequence). The CDR3 loop spans 17 amino acids. This CDR3 reads CASSQDFFSGAPSGYTF. The CDR3 region has the DNA TGTGCCAGCAGCCAAGATTTTTTTTCAGGGGCCCCGTCTGGCTACACCTTC.

This clone appeared once. The rearrangement links TRBV29-1 to TRBJ1-2; 7 bases fit TRBD1. Looked up from germline, CDR1 is SQVTM and CDR2 is ANQGSEA. The ends lost 7 bases at V and 5 bases at J; junction bases unmatched: 13. The length of the CDR3 is 14 residues. This CDR3 is CSAEPTGDRYGYTF. CDR3 bases: TGCAGCGCCGAACCCACAGGGGATAGGTATGGCTACACCTTC.

This clone was counted a few times. V is TRBV3-1 (or the pseudogene TRBV3-2) and J is TRBJ1-6; the D gene is possibly TRBD1 (5 bases). V was shortened by 4 bases and J by 7 bases, with 11 bases between the two germline ends. The CDR3 covers 14 residues. Germline V gene lookup returns CDR1 LGHDT and CDR2 YNNKEL (reference sequence). Here the CDR3 reads CASSPQAANSPLHF. CDR3 sequence (DNA): TGTGCCAGCAGCCCACAGGCCGCAAATTCACCCCTCCACTTT.

The chain is built from TRBV20-1 and TRBJ2-7, with D uncertain. V shed 6 bases and J shed 5 bases, with 11 bases lying between them. The length of the CDR3 is 11 residues. Germline CDR1 DFQATT, CDR2 SNEGSKA (reference sequence). CDR3 loop: CSARMAHEQYF. CDR3 sequence (DNA): TGCAGTGCCAGAATGGCCCACGAGCAGTACTTC.

The V gene is TRBV30, the J gene TRBJ1-5; TRBD1 aligns across 8 bases. Germline trimming cut 1 base from V and 4 bases from J; bases unmatched to any gene: 0. This CDR3 comprises 13 residues. Germline CDR1 and CDR2: GTSNPN and SVGIG (reference sequence). CDR3 sequence: CAWSGQGNQPQHF. The CDR3 DNA is TGTGCCTGGAGTGGACAGGGGAATCAGCCCCAGCATTTT.

V and J are TRBV10-3 and TRBJ1-6, with a possible D match to TRBD1 (6 bases). Per germline, CDR1 ENHRY and CDR2 SYGVKD. V dropped 8 bases and J dropped 7 bases, with 12 bases sitting between them. The CDR3 is 13 residues long. The CDR3 reads CAISDSKNSPLHF. The CDR3 DNA reads TGTGCCATCTCGGACAGCAAAAATTCACCCCTCCACTTT.

This clone was counted a single time. The chain combines TRBV3-1 (or the pseudogene TRBV3-2) with TRBJ1-2, with 8 bases aligning to TRBD1. This CDR3 comprises 15 residues. The V gene's germline CDR1 is LGHDT and CDR2 YNNKEL (reference sequence). The V gene end was trimmed by 3 bases and the J gene end by 4 bases; junction bases not matched to a gene: 7. Here the CDR3 reads CASSHRQGRSYGYTF. The CDR3 nucleotides read TGTGCCAGCAGCCACCGACAGGGGCGCAGCTATGGCTACACCTTC.

The genes are TRBV9 and TRBJ2-1; D uncertain. V shed 2 bases and J shed 0 bases, with 12 bases lying between them. CDR1 is SGDLS and CDR2 is YYNGEE in the germline V gene. The CDR3 is made up of 16 amino acids. The CDR3 region is CASSVLGASSYNEQFF. In DNA, the CDR3 is TGTGCCAGCAGCGTTCTTGGTGCAAGCTCCTACAATGAGCAGTTCTTC. The complete variable domain, with remaining parts taken from reference TRBV9 and TRBJ2-1, reads DSGVTQTPKHLITATGQRVTLRCSPRSGDLSVYWYQQSLDQGLQFLIQYYNGEERAKGNILERFSAQQFPDLHSELNLSSLELGDSALYFCASSVLGASSYNEQFFGPGTRLTVL.

This rearrangement joins TRBV9 to TRBJ1-1; 7 positions agree with TRBD1. The CDR3 extends over 13 amino acids. Germline V gene lookup returns CDR1 SGDLS and CDR2 YYNGEE. J gave up 1 base and V 8 bases, and 5 bases lay outside the gene matches. The CDR3 nucleotides read TGTGCCAGTGGGACAGCTGCGAACACTGAAGCTTTCTTT. This gives the protein CASGTAANTEAFF. Drawing the rest from reference TRBV9 and TRBJ1-1, the complete variable domain is DSGVTQTPKHLITATGQRVTLRCSPRSGDLSVYWYQQSLDQGLQFLIQYYNGEERAKGNILERFSAQQFPDLHSELNLSSLELGDSALYFCASGTAANTEAFFGQGTRLTVV.

CDR3 residues: CAWDGVWDTEAFF. CDR3 bases: TGTGCCTGGGACGGGGTTTGGGACACTGAAGCTTTCTTT. J is TRBJ1-1 and V is TRBV30; unclear D gene. CDR1 is GTSNPN and CDR2 is SVGIG in the germline V gene (reference sequence). CDR3 length: 13 amino acids. V was clipped by 5 bases and J by 3 bases, with 13 bases between them.

V and J are TRBV30 and TRBJ1-3, with D possibly TRBD1 on 5 matching bases. CDR1 GTSNPN and CDR2 SVGIG come from the germline V gene (reference sequence). The CDR3 is 15 residues long. V dropped 5 bases and J dropped 0 bases, with 14 bases sitting between them. CDR3 DNA: TGTGCCTGGGGCCTTGGGACGGCCTCTGGAAACACCATATATTTT. It yields the protein CAWGLGTASGNTIYF. Filled out from reference TRBV30 and TRBJ1-3, the complete variable domain reads SQTIHQWPATLVQPVGSPLSLECTVEGTSNPNLYWYRQAAGRGLQLLFYSVGIGQISSEVPQNLSASRPQDRQFILSSKKLLLSDSGFYLCAWGLGTASGNTIYFGEGSWLTVV.

The J gene is TRBJ1-2, the V gene TRBV18; possibly TRBD1 for D (6 bases). V was clipped by 0 bases and J by 4 bases, with 15 bases between them. Germline CDR1 and CDR2: KGHSH and LQKENI. The CDR3 loop spans 16 amino acids. In DNA form, the CDR3 reads TGTGCCAGCTCACCACCACTAAAGGGAGGGGGCTATGGCTACACCTTC. Translated, it gives CASSPPLKGGGYGYTF.

This clone was seen once. V gene TRBV19 combines with J gene TRBJ1-1, with a possible D match to TRBD1 (6 bases). The CDR3 loop spans 14 amino acids. The V end was cut by 3 bases, the J end by 4 bases, with 12 bases between. The germline V gene has CDR1 LNHDA and CDR2 SQIVND (reference sequence). CDR3 region: CASSIGGAGTEAFF. The CDR3 bases are TGTGCCAGTAGTATCGGGGGGGCTGGCACTGAAGCTTTCTTT.

V gene TRBV29-1 combines with J gene TRBJ1-1; the D is unclear. Trimming took 3 bases from V and 1 from J, leaving 12 bases between them. The CDR3 is 14 residues long. Looked up from germline, CDR1 is SQVTM and CDR2 is ANQGSEA. DNA of the CDR3: TGCAGCGTTGAGGGGTTAAGGAGGAACACTGAAGCTTTCTTT. Residues: CSVEGLRRNTEAFF.

This rearrangement joins TRBV30 to TRBJ1-3; no definite D call. The germline V gene has CDR1 GTSNPN and CDR2 SVGIG (reference sequence). This CDR3 region has 15 residues. V gave up 1 base and J gave up 4 bases, with 14 bases separating them. The chain's CDR3 is CAWSGKGLSGNTIYF. CDR3 sequence (DNA): TGTGCCTGGAGTGGGAAGGGCTTGTCCGGAAACACCATATATTTT.

The chain uses TRBV5-4 and TRBJ2-1; D ambiguous. CDR3 size: 13 residues. V was trimmed by 1 base and J by 1 base, leaving 3 bases between them. The germline V gene has CDR1 SGHNT and CDR2 YYREEE (reference sequence). CDR3 nucleotide sequence: TGTGCCAGCAGCTTGTGGTCCTACAATGAGCAGTTCTTC. It encodes CASSLWSYNEQFF.

This chain connects TRBV9 to TRBJ2-7; 10 positions match TRBD1. The germline gives CDR1 SGDLS, CDR2 YYNGEE. The CDR3 sequence is 15 residues long. With 3 bases clipped from V and 3 bases from J, the junction kept 6 bases outside the gene matches. The CDR3 DNA reads as TGTGCCAGCAGCGCGCCGGGACAGGGGAACTACGAGCAGTACTTC. Its protein product is CASSAPGQGNYEQYF.

This clone was recorded only once. The chain joins TRBV9 to TRBJ2-7; D is possibly TRBD1 or TRBD2 (7 bases each). Deletions cut 4 bases from V and 6 bases from J, with 20 bases between. Germline CDR1 SGDLS, CDR2 YYNGEE. The CDR3 runs to 15 residues. In nucleotides, the CDR3 is TGTGCCAGCAGCCCCAATCAGGGGGGGGTCGGCGAGCAGTACTTC. This encodes CASSPNQGGVGEQYF.